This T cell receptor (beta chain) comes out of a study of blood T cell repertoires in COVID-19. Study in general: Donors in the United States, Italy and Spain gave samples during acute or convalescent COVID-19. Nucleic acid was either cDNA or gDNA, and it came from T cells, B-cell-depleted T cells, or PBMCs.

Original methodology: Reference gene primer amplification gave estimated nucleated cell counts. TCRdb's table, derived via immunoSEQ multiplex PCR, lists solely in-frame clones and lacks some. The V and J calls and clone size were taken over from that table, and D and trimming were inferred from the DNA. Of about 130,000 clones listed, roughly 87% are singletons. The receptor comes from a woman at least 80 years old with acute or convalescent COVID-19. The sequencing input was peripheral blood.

The CDR3 region is CASSQEAHATNEKLFF. The CDR3 nucleotides are TGTGCCAGCAGCCAAGAAGCCCATGCAACTAATGAAAAACTGTTTTTT. This sequence joins TRBV3-1 (or the pseudogene TRBV3-2) and TRBJ1-4, with D unclear. Per germline, CDR1 LGHDT and CDR2 YNNKEL (reference sequence). With 0 bases removed from V and 0 bases from J, the gap between germline ends came to 8 bases. The CDR3 length is 16 residues.